The 23 T cell receptor beta chains given below trace back to one sample, sequenced in a study of vaccination effects on CD4 cells after COVID-19. TCRdb's table, derived via immunoSEQ multiplex PCR, lists solely in-frame clones and lacks some. The table lists 67,000 or so clones, approximately 70% of them singletons, with 4% in the top ten. ViraFEST assay sequencing came after antigen-specific CD4+ T cells were expanded with viral peptide pools. Isolating CD4+ T cells followed approximately nine days of culture. Recipients of the vaccine had no prior SARS-CoV-2 infection and negative nucleocapsid antibodies. Antigens of these TCRs are unknown. This specimen consisted of CD4+ T cells from PBMCs cultured with HCoV-OC43 spike peptides, obtained before COVID-19 vaccination. Subset noted: HCoV-OC43 spike overlapping peptide pool stimulation. The receptors originated from a human donor who received a COVID-19 vaccine.

V is TRBV27 and J is TRBJ2-2, with a weak D call TRBD1 (5 bases). The CDR3 spans 15 residues. The V and J ends lost 5 bases and 4 bases respectively, with 14 bases between them. Looked up from germline, CDR1 is MNHEY and CDR2 is SMNVEV (reference sequence). The CDR3 DNA follows: TGTGCCAGCAGTCCGCAGGGCGTAGGCACCGGGGAGCTGTTTTTT. Its translation is CASSPQGVGTGELFF.

The V and J genes are TRBV6-4 and TRBJ1-4, with a weak D call TRBD1 (5 bases). V lost 8 bases and J 6 bases, leaving 19 bases between the germline ends. The CDR3 is 15 amino acids. Germline CDR1 and CDR2: MRHNA and SNTAGT. CDR3 region: CASSGSARADEKLFF. In DNA form, the CDR3 reads TGTGCCAGCTCAGGATCGGCCAGGGCCGATGAAAAACTGTTTTTT.

This clone appeared a few times. This CDR3 reads CATNDRGKKLFF. As DNA, the CDR3 is TGTGCCACCAACGACAGGGGCAAAAAACTGTTTTTT. The chain joins TRBV19 to TRBJ1-4, with 8 bases lining up with TRBD1. Losses at the gene ends were 10 bases for V and 9 bases for J; bases not matched to a gene: 7. The CDR3 runs to 12 residues. The germline CDR1 and CDR2 sequences are LNHDA and SQIVND (reference sequence).

The gene calls are TRBV5-1 and TRBJ2-5, with TRBD1 identical over 8 bases. Germline assignment: CDR1 SGHRS and CDR2 YFSETQ. CDR3 length: 13 residues. V was pared by 3 bases and J by 3 bases, with 1 base of the junction left unmatched. This CDR3 reads CASSYRGEETQYF. The CDR3 DNA sequence: TGCGCCAGCAGCTACAGGGGGGAAGAGACCCAGTACTTC.

J is TRBJ2-1 and V is TRBV5-1; 8 bases agree with TRBD2. With 2 bases clipped from V and 7 bases from J, the junction kept 11 bases outside the gene matches. Germline assignment: CDR1 SGHRS and CDR2 YFSETQ. CDR3 length equals 16 residues. CDR3 residues: CASSLEAQRGSNEQFF. CDR3 nucleotide sequence: TGCGCCAGCAGCTTAGAGGCCCAGCGGGGGAGTAATGAGCAGTTCTTC.

The sample holds a few counts of this clone. The chain uses TRBV27 and TRBJ1-5, with 9 nucleotides matching TRBD1. The junction had 11 bases not matched to a gene; V was cut back by 6 bases and J by 5 bases. This CDR3 has 16 amino acids. Germline V CDR1 and CDR2: MNHEY, SMNVEV (reference sequence). The CDR3 nucleotides are TGTGCCAGCAGGTCACACCGGGACAGGGAAGATCAGCCCCAGCATTTT. Translated: CASRSHRDREDQPQHF.

This chain uses TRBV7-3 with TRBJ2-1, with D possibly matching TRBD2 (6 bases). CDR3 length: 13 residues. The V gene's germline CDR1 is SGHTA and CDR2 FQGTGA. The V end was cut by 6 bases, the J end by 9 bases, with 15 bases between. CDR3 nucleotide sequence: TGTGCCAGCAGTCCAACCCGGGGAGGTGAGCAGTTCTTC. It codes for CASSPTRGGEQFF.

The chain combines TRBV18 with TRBJ1-2, with 7 bases matching TRBD1. Germline V gene sequence: CDR1 KGHSH, CDR2 LQKENI. This CDR3 spans 14 amino acids. Unmatched junction bases numbered 3, after V lost 2 bases and J lost 3 bases. The CDR3 spells CASSPGDSYYGYTF. The CDR3 DNA follows: TGTGCCAGCTCACCAGGGGACAGCTACTATGGCTACACCTTC. Together with reference TRBV18 and TRBJ1-2, the CDR3 gives the full variable domain: NAGVMQNPRHLVRRRGQEARLRCSPMKGHSHVYWYRQLPEEGLKFMVYLQKENIIDESGMPKERFSAEFPKEGPSILRIQQVVRGDSAAYFCASSPGDSYYGYTFGSGTRLTVV.

This chain connects TRBV6-6 to TRBJ2-3; 8 bases are shared with TRBD1. Losses at the gene ends were 0 bases for V and 3 bases for J; bases not matched to a gene: 2. CDR1 MNHNY and CDR2 SVGAGI come from the germline V gene (reference sequence). CDR3 size: 15 residues. The CDR3: CASSYSTGETDTQYF. CDR3 coding DNA: TGTGCCAGCAGTTACTCGACAGGGGAAACAGATACGCAGTATTTT.

The V and J genes are TRBV11-2 and TRBJ1-1, with D hard to call. The CDR3 totals 15 residues. Germline V gene lookup returns CDR1 SGHAT and CDR2 FQNNGV. V was trimmed by 4 bases and J by 0 bases, leaving 12 bases between them. The CDR3 is CASSSLVALNTEAFF. CDR3 DNA sequence: TGTGCCAGCAGCTCTCTGGTGGCGTTGAACACTGAAGCTTTCTTT. The variable domain in full, with the rest retrieved from reference TRBV11-2 and TRBJ1-1, is EAGVAQSPRYKIIEKRQSVAFWCNPISGHATLYWYQQILGQGPKLLIQFQNNGVVDDSQLPKDRFSAERLKGVDSTLKIQPAKLEDSAVYLCASSSLVALNTEAFFGQGTRLTVV.

This rearrangement joins TRBV4-3 to TRBJ2-1; 12 bases agree with TRBD2. Losses at the gene ends were 0 bases for V and 0 bases for J; bases not matched to a gene: 12. CDR3 length: 21 residues. Germline V gene lookup returns CDR1 LGHNA and CDR2 YSLEER. The CDR3 is CASSQDANRLAGDHSYNEQFF. CDR3 coding DNA: TGCGCCAGCAGCCAAGATGCTAATAGACTAGCGGGGGACCACTCCTACAATGAGCAGTTCTTC.

The table lists this clone with a count of one. This chain uses TRBV5-1 with TRBJ1-6; the match to TRBD1 covers 7 bases. The CDR3 covers 16 residues. Germline V gives CDR1 SGHRS, CDR2 YFSETQ. J lost 5 bases, V lost 3 bases, and 8 bases had no gene match. The CDR3, as DNA: TGCGCCAGCAGCTCATCAGGGGGTCTCAATAATTCACCCCTCCACTTT. Protein sequence: CASSSSGGLNNSPLHF.

V gene TRBV5-1 combines with J gene TRBJ2-5, with TRBD1 matching 8 bases. This CDR3 is 14 amino acids long. Germline V gene sequence: CDR1 SGHRS, CDR2 YFSETQ. V lost 4 bases and J lost 2; bases outside the gene matches: 4. The CDR3 DNA is TGCGCCAGCAGCCCACGACAGGGGCAAGAGACCCAGTACTTC. Protein: CASSPRQGQETQYF.

The rearrangement uses TRBV6-4 and TRBJ1-2; 10 nucleotides match TRBD1. The V gene's germline CDR1 is MRHNA and CDR2 SNTAGT. V shed 5 bases and J 5 bases; nucleotides not matched to a gene: 2. This CDR3 is 13 amino acids long. CDR3 sequence reads: CASSRDRGYGYTF. The CDR3 region has the DNA TGTGCCAGCAGTCGGGACAGGGGTTATGGCTACACCTTC.

V usage is TRBV6-5 and J usage is TRBJ1-2; 8 bases line up with TRBD1. Germline CDR1 is MNHEY and CDR2 is SVGAGI. V lost 7 bases and J lost 4; bases outside the gene matches: 8. The CDR3 is 14 residues long. The CDR3 DNA reads as TGTGCCAGCAAAACCCCCGGACAGGGCTATGGCTACACCTTC. Translating gives CASKTPGQGYGYTF.

This clone appeared a few times. This chain uses TRBV7-8 with TRBJ2-2; D ambiguous. CDR1 SGHVS and CDR2 FQNEAQ come from the germline V gene. The CDR3 has 14 amino acids. Trimming took off 3 bases at V and 2 bases at J, with 7 bases between the two ends. CDR3: CASSLTRNTGELFF. CDR3 nucleotides: TGTGCCAGCAGCTTGACTCGTAACACCGGGGAGCTGTTTTTT.

This clone was seen just once. The V gene is TRBV6-2 or TRBV6-3, the J gene TRBJ1-1; D gene uncertain. CDR3 length equals 12 residues. Trimming cost V 4 bases and J 4 bases, with 7 bases left between them. Germline lookup yields CDR1 MNHEY and CDR2 SVGEGT. The CDR3 loop reads CASSFSTTEAFF. The CDR3 region has the DNA TGTGCCAGCAGTTTTTCGACCACTGAAGCTTTCTTT.

The sample holds one count of this clone. The rearrangement uses TRBV6-1 and TRBJ2-1; 7 nucleotides match TRBD2. V was pared by 3 bases and J by 4 bases, with 9 bases of the junction left unmatched. This CDR3 contains 16 residues. Germline CDR1 is MNHNS and CDR2 is SASEGT. This chain's CDR3 is CASSERERNRYNEQFF. CDR3 DNA: TGTGCCAGCAGTGAGCGGGAGAGGAATAGGTACAATGAGCAGTTCTTC.

The chain has TRBV5-1 and TRBJ2-1; D unclear. Germline V gene lookup returns CDR1 SGHRS and CDR2 YFSETQ. This CDR3 contains 13 residues. Between the trimmed V and J ends, which lost 4 bases and 9 bases, there was a span of 14 bases. The CDR3 loop is CASSPDGTGEQFF. Written as DNA, the CDR3 is TGCGCCAGCAGCCCGGACGGCACTGGTGAGCAGTTCTTC.

The gene calls are TRBV4-1 and TRBJ2-1; TRBD1 matches at 8 bases. Trimming removed 3 bases from V and 4 bases from J; junction bases left unmatched: 8. CDR1 and CDR2 (germline): MGHRA, YSYEKL. There are 16 residues in the CDR3. CDR3 sequence (DNA): TGCGCCAGCAGCCATGCGGACAGGGATTTTTACAATGAGCAGTTCTTC. Translated: CASSHADRDFYNEQFF.

The rearrangement joins TRBV11-2 to TRBJ2-5; weak D call: TRBD1 (6 bases). The CDR3 runs to 15 residues. Germline CDR1 and CDR2: SGHAT and FQNNGV. With 1 base removed from V and 4 bases from J, the gap between germline ends came to 13 bases. CDR3 sequence: CASSLGGRGVETQYF. The CDR3 DNA reads as TGTGCCAGCAGCTTAGGGGGCAGGGGCGTAGAGACCCAGTACTTC.

This chain links TRBV7-9 with TRBJ2-5; D call uncertain. The germline V gene encodes CDR1 SEHNR and CDR2 FQNEAQ (reference sequence). There are 13 residues in the CDR3. V lost 6 bases and J lost 3, with 11 bases in between. CDR3 region: CASRGPNEETQYF. The CDR3 coding sequence is TGTGCCAGCAGGGGCCCAAATGAAGAGACCCAGTACTTC.

The gene calls are TRBV5-1 and TRBJ1-1; D is possibly TRBD1 (6 bases). Germline V gene lookup returns CDR1 SGHRS and CDR2 YFSETQ. CDR3 length: 18 residues. V was pared by 0 bases and J by 1 base, with 19 bases between. The CDR3 DNA follows: TGCGCCAGCAGCTTGGATGGGGTGGGCGGAGGGGGGAACACTGAAGCTTTCTTT. Translating it yields CASSLDGVGGGGNTEAFF.